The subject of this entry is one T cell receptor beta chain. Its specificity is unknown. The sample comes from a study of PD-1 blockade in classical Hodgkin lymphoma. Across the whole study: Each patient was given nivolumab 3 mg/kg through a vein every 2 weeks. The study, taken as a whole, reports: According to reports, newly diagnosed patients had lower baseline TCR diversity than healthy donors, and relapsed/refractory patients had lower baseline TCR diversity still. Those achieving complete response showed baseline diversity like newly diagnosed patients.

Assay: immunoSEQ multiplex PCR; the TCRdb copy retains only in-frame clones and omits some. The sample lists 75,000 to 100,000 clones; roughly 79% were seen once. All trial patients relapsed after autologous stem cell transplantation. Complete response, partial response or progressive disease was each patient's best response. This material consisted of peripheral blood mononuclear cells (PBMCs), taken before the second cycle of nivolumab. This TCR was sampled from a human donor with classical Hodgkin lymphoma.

DNA of the CDR3: TGTGCCAGCAGCGTAGGAGGGGGAATATTCGGAAACACCATATATTTT. This encodes CASSVGGGIFGNTIYF. The chain recombines TRBV5-4 with TRBJ1-3, with D perhaps TRBD1 (6 bases). This CDR3 is 16 amino acids long. Germline V gene sequence: CDR1 SGHNT, CDR2 YYREEE (reference sequence). V was clipped by 4 bases and J by 4 bases, with 18 bases between them.